The source of this T cell receptor beta chain is a study of T cells in Graves' hyperthyroidism and ophthalmopathy. This clonotype has at least ten counts. Using RNA transcripts as the source, TCR beta CDR3 regions were amplified. A first-round RT-PCR of the TCR CDR3 used the HTBI primer set. TCRdb fed the multiplex PCR reads into MiXCR, producing one record per CDR3 protein. The table has approximately 600,000 distinct CDR3 sequences, 13% to 15% seen once; the top ten hold roughly 7.1%. Clinical Activity Scores of at least 3, NOSPECS grades of at least 4 and durations under 3 months characterized ophthalmopathy patients. In germline, CDR1 is KGHSH, CDR2 LQKENI. The germline V and J ends were trimmed by 4 bases and 3 bases, with 12 bases remaining between them. The CDR3 is 15 residues long.

Material: blood. The chain employs TRBV18 and TRBJ1-4, with a possible D match to TRBD1 (6 bases). The sequence was collected from a woman aged 18 to 35 with Graves' ophthalmopathy. CDR3 sequence (DNA): TGTGCCAGCTCACTTAACAGGGAAGCTAATGAAAAACTGTTTTTT. This sequence encodes CASSLNREANEKLFF.